This entry lists 23 T cell receptor beta chains sequenced from one sample in a study of shared clonotypes between healthy human individuals. Positively selected for CCR7, the CD45RO-negative cells used as naive CD8 cells excluded terminally differentiated effector memory CD45RA+ cells. The repertoire was sequenced with immunoSEQ multiplex PCR; TCRdb's copy has only in-frame clones and lacks some. The data hold about 800,000 clones, with around 96% observed a single time. Sequencing used naive CD8+ T cells sorted from blood. All receptors derive from a man aged 30 to 45 in good health.

This clone was recorded once. This chain joins TRBV4-1 and TRBJ1-4; TRBD1 matches 9 bases. Germline V gene data show CDR1 as MGHRA and CDR2 as YSYEKL. This CDR3 has 16 residues. Trimming cost V 0 bases and J 4 bases; bases outside gene matches: 3. In DNA, the CDR3 is TGCGCCAGCAGCCAAGAACAGGGGGCTGGTAATGAAAAACTGTTTTTT. Encoded protein: CASSQEQGAGNEKLFF.

V is TRBV7-9 and J is TRBJ2-5; tentatively, D is TRBD1 (6 bases). The V and J ends lost 4 bases and 5 bases respectively, with 20 bases between them. The CDR3 contains 16 residues. Germline CDR1 and CDR2: SEHNR and FQNEAQ (reference sequence). CDR3 sequence (DNA): TGTGCCAGCAGCTCCAAACCTCCGGACAGCAGGGAGACCCAGTACTTC. It specifies CASSSKPPDSRETQYF.

For this clone: Other DNA sequences in this specimen translate into the identical CDR3. This chain joins TRBV29-1 and TRBJ2-3, with D hard to call. The CDR3 loop spans 10 amino acids. The V end was cut by 6 bases, the J end by 2 bases, with 3 bases between. Looked up from germline, CDR1 is SQVTM and CDR2 is ANQGSEA. CDR3 region: CSVDTDTQYF. The CDR3 DNA is TGCAGCGTGGACACAGATACGCAGTATTTT.

The J gene is TRBJ2-1, the V gene TRBV6-5, with 9 bases that match TRBD2. This CDR3 contains 13 residues. V trimming: 10 bases; J trimming: 4 bases; junction bases outside the gene matches: 5. Germline V gene lookup returns CDR1 MNHEY and CDR2 SVGAGI. CDR3 in amino acids: CATTREGYNEQFF. The CDR3, as DNA: TGTGCCACGACGCGGGAGGGGTACAATGAGCAGTTCTTC.

This clone was seen just once. The chain recombines TRBV18 with TRBJ2-7; D is undetermined. CDR3 size: 13 residues. Germline assignment: CDR1 KGHSH and CDR2 LQKENI. Trimming cost V 3 bases and J 6 bases, with 12 bases left between them. CDR3 in DNA: TGTGCCAGCTCACCGGCGGCACTGCGCGAGCAGTACTTC. Translating gives CASSPAALREQYF.

The count of this clone is one. The rearrangement joins TRBV7-8 to TRBJ2-7; D assignment may be TRBD1 or TRBD2 (5 bases each). Between the trimmed V and J ends, which lost 6 bases and 2 bases, there was a span of 11 bases. From germline, CDR1 is SGHVS and CDR2 FQNEAQ. The CDR3 is 13 residues long. CDR3 DNA: TGTGCCAGCAGTCTCGGGACGACCTACGAGCAGTACTTC. Amino acids: CASSLGTTYEQYF.

This clone was found once. Other DNA sequences of this sample code for an identical CDR3. The V gene is TRBV27, the J gene TRBJ2-7; D ambiguous. Germline CDR1 MNHEY, CDR2 SMNVEV (reference sequence). The CDR3 has 11 amino acids. The V end was cut by 4 bases, the J end by 3 bases, with 4 bases between. The CDR3 region is CASSSDYEQYF. In DNA, the CDR3 is TGTGCCAGCAGTTCGGACTACGAGCAGTACTTC.

The CDR3 nucleotides read TGTGCCAGCAGCTCAACCCCCGACACCAACTATGGCTACACCTTC. Its translation: CASSSTPDTNYGYTF. The chain recombines TRBV13 with TRBJ1-2; D is unclear. CDR1 and CDR2 (germline): PRHDT, FYEKMQ (reference sequence). V shed 4 bases and J shed 2 bases, with 14 bases lying between them. The CDR3 extends over 15 amino acids.

This sequence joins TRBV27 and TRBJ1-1; TRBD1 is a possible D gene (6 bases). The CDR3 is made up of 13 amino acids. Germline CDR1 MNHEY, CDR2 SMNVEV (reference sequence). Trimming removed 6 bases from V and 4 bases from J, with 12 bases in between. CDR3 sequence (DNA): TGTGCCAGCAGGACAACAGGGATCACTGAAGCTTTCTTT. The encoded protein is CASRTTGITEAFF.

The rearrangement links TRBV27 to TRBJ2-2; D not resolved. Germline CDR1 and CDR2: MNHEY and SMNVEV (reference sequence). V was shortened by 0 bases and J by 5 bases, with 7 bases between the two germline ends. This CDR3 spans 14 amino acids. CDR3 nucleotide sequence: TGTGCCAGCAGTTTATCACCTCTAACCGGGGAGCTGTTTTTT. This translates into CASSLSPLTGELFF.

V gene TRBV11-2 combines with J gene TRBJ2-2; 12 bases match TRBD1. The CDR3 runs to 18 residues. Per the germline V gene, CDR1 is SGHAT and CDR2 is FQNNGV. V lost 3 bases and J lost 2; bases outside the gene matches: 7. The CDR3 here is CASSFEPGQGANTGELFF. CDR3 DNA: TGTGCCAGCAGCTTCGAACCGGGACAGGGGGCCAACACCGGGGAGCTGTTTTTT.

The J gene is TRBJ1-5, the V gene TRBV10-2, with a tentative D call TRBD1 (6 bases). V gave up 4 bases and J gave up 7 bases, with 11 bases separating them. Germline values: CDR1 WSHSY, CDR2 SAAADI. This CDR3 spans 13 amino acids. For the CDR3, the DNA is TGCGCCAGCAGTGTACAGGGCCACCAGCCCCAGCATTTT. Encoded protein: CASSVQGHQPQHF.

This chain links TRBV11-2 with TRBJ2-1; D remains ambiguous. Per germline, CDR1 SGHAT and CDR2 FQNNGV. Trimming stripped 3 bases from V and 9 bases from J, with 6 bases between. There are 11 residues in the CDR3. The CDR3 DNA is TGTGCCAGCAGCTTGACCCGTGAGCAGTTCTTC. Encoded protein: CASSLTREQFF.

The rearrangement uses TRBV5-1 and TRBJ2-7; D call uncertain. V was shortened by 3 bases and J by 4 bases, with 11 bases between the two germline ends. The CDR3 runs to 13 residues. Germline CDR1 reads SGHRS; CDR2 reads YFSETQ. The CDR3, as DNA: TGCGCCAGCAGCTCTGGGTCAGGTTACGAGCAGTACTTC. As protein: CASSSGSGYEQYF. Complete variable domain (other parts from reference TRBV5-1 and TRBJ2-7): KAGVTQTPRYLIKTRGQQVTLSCSPISGHRSVSWYQQTPGQGLQFLFEYFSETQRNKGNFPGRFSGRQFSNSRSEMNVSTLELGDSALYLCASSSGSGYEQYFGPGTRLTVT.

The genes are TRBV27 and TRBJ2-5, with 12 bases fitting TRBD1. The junction had 13 bases not matched to a gene; V was cut back by 3 bases and J by 5 bases. This CDR3 is built from 18 residues. CDR1 and CDR2 from the germline V gene are MNHEY and SMNVEV (reference sequence). Here the CDR3 reads CASSLRPGQGAGGETQYF. CDR3 sequence (DNA): TGTGCCAGCAGTTTGAGACCGGGACAGGGGGCCGGAGGGGAGACCCAGTACTTC.

This clone was seen a single time. The chain employs TRBV6-1 and TRBJ2-7; perhaps TRBD1 as D (5 bases). Trimming left V 6 bases short and J 3 bases short, with 18 bases between. CDR1 is MNHNS and CDR2 is SASEGT in the germline V gene. The length of the CDR3 is 15 residues. The CDR3 is CASRGIQVGDYEQYF. CDR3 coding DNA: TGTGCCAGCAGAGGGATACAGGTTGGTGACTACGAGCAGTACTTC.

The chain links TRBV7-6 to TRBJ2-1; D might be TRBD2 (6 bases). The CDR3 is 16 residues long. Trimming took off 0 bases at V and 2 bases at J, with 11 bases between the two ends. The V gene's germline CDR1 is SGHVS and CDR2 FNYEAQ. The CDR3 reads CASSLAPGLPYNEQFF. For the CDR3, the DNA is TGTGCCAGCAGCTTAGCGCCGGGACTGCCCTACAATGAGCAGTTCTTC.

The chain has TRBV7-9 and TRBJ2-7; TRBD1 matches 9 bases. CDR3 length: 14 residues. The V and J ends lost 5 bases and 2 bases, in that order; junction bases with no gene match: 4. Per the germline V gene, CDR1 is SEHNR and CDR2 is FQNEAQ (reference sequence). The CDR3 nucleotides are TGTGCCAGCAGCGGGGGACAGGGCGCCTACGAGCAGTACTTC. Translation gives CASSGGQGAYEQYF.

The J gene is TRBJ2-7, the V gene TRBV2; TRBD2 matches at 7 bases. V dropped 7 bases and J dropped 0; count of bases not matched to a gene: 6. CDR3 length: 14 residues. Germline values: CDR1 SNHLY, CDR2 FYNNEI. The DNA for the CDR3 is TGTGCCAGCACAACCGGGACTATCTCCTACGAGCAGTACTTC. Its translation is CASTTGTISYEQYF. Full variable domain (remainder filled in from reference TRBV2 and TRBJ2-7): EPEVTQTPSHQVTQMGQEVILRCVPISNHLYFYWYRQILGQKVEFLVSFYNNEISEKSEIFDDQFSVERPDGSNFTLKIRSTKLEDSAMYFCASTTGTISYEQYFGPGTRLTVT.

The J gene is TRBJ2-1, the V gene TRBV7-9; 8 bases fit TRBD1. CDR3 size: 15 residues. Germline-derived CDR1 and CDR2 are SEHNR and FQNEAQ (reference sequence). V shed 4 bases and J 9 bases; nucleotides not matched to a gene: 11. This chain's CDR3 is CASSSGGVESSEQFF. The CDR3 DNA reads as TGTGCCAGCAGCTCAGGGGGCGTCGAAAGTAGTGAGCAGTTCTTC.

This chain joins TRBV5-6 and TRBJ2-7; unclear D gene. The CDR3 has 13 amino acids. CDR1 and CDR2 from the germline V gene are SGHDT and YYEEEE. V was pared by 4 bases and J by 6 bases, with 14 bases between. The chain's CDR3 is CASSRASPREQYF. The CDR3 nucleotides are TGTGCCAGCAGCCGAGCTTCCCCGCGCGAGCAGTACTTC.

This rearrangement joins TRBV6-5 to TRBJ1-4, with D hard to call. The CDR3 sequence is 15 residues long. The germline gives CDR1 MNHEY, CDR2 SVGAGI. V was cut by 0 bases and J by 5 bases, with 10 bases left in between. The CDR3 DNA reads as TGTGCCAGCAGTTACTCCCGAGCTAGGAATGAAAAACTGTTTTTT. Its translation is CASSYSRARNEKLFF.

The V call is TRBV27, the J call TRBJ2-7; the match to TRBD1 covers 8 bases. Germline V gives CDR1 MNHEY, CDR2 SMNVEV (reference sequence). The CDR3 length is 14 residues. Trimming cost V 3 bases and J 2 bases; bases outside gene matches: 3. CDR3 coding DNA: TGTGCCAGCAGTTTGGGGGACAGGACCTACGAGCAGTACTTC. This codes for CASSLGDRTYEQYF.